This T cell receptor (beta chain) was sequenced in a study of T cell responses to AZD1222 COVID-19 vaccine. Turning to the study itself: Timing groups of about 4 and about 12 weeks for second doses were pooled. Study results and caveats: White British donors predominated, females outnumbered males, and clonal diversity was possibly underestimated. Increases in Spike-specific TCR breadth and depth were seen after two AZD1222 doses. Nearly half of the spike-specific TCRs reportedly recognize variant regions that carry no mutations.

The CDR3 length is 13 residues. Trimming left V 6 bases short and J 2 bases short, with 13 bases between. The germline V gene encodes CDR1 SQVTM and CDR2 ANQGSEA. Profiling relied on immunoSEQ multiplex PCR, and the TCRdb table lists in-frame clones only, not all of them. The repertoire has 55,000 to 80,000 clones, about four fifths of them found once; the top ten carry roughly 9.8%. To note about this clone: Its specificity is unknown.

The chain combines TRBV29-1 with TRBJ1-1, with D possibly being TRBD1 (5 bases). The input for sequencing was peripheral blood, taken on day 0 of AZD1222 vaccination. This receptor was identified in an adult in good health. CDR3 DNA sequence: TGCAGCGTCGCGACAGCGCTTAACACTGAAGCTTTCTTT. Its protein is CSVATALNTEAFF.